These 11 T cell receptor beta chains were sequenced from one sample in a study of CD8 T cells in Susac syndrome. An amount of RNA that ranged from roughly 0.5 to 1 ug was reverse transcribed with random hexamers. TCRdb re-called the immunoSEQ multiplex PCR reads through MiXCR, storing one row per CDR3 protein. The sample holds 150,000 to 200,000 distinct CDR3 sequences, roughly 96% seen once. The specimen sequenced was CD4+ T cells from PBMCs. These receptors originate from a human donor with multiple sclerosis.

CDR3 sequence: CASSRTGTRGRETQYF. In nucleotides, the CDR3 is TGTGCCAGCAGTCGCACCGGGACTCGGGGCCGAGAGACCCAGTACTTC. This rearrangement joins TRBV3-1 to TRBJ2-5, with a weak D call TRBD2 (6 bases). V lost 6 bases to trimming and J lost 4 bases, with 21 bases between them. This CDR3 is 16 amino acids long. CDR1 and CDR2 (germline): LGHDT, YNNKEL (reference sequence).

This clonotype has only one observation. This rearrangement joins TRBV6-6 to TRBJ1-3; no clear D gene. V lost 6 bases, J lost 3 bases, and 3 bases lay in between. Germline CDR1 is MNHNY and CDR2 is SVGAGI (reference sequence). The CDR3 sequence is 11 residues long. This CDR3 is CASSRGNTIYF. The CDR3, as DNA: TGTGCCAGCAGCCGTGGAAACACCATATATTTT.

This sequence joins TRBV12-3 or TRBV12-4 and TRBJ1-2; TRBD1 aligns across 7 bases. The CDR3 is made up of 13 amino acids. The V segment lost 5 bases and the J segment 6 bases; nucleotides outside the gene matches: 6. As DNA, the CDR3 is TGTGCCAGCAGTACACAGGGGCCCCATGGCTACACCTTC. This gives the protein CASSTQGPHGYTF.

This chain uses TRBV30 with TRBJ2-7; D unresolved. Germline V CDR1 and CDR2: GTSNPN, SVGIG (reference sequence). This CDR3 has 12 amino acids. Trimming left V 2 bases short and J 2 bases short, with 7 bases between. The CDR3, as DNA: TGTGCCTGGAGTCTCCAGACCTACGAGCAGTACTTC. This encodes CAWSLQTYEQYF.

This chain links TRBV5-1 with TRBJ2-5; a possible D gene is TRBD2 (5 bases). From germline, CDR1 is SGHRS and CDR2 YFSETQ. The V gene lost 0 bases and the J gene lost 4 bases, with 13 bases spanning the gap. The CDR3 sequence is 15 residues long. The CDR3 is CASSLEGTRGETQYF. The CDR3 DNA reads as TGCGCCAGCAGCTTGGAGGGTACTCGGGGAGAGACCCAGTACTTC.

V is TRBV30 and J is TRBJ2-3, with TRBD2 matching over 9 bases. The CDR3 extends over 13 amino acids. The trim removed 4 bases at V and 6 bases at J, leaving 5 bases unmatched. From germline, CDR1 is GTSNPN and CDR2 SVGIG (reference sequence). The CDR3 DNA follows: TGTGCCTGGACTAGCGGGATGACGGATACGCAGTATTTT. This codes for CAWTSGMTDTQYF.

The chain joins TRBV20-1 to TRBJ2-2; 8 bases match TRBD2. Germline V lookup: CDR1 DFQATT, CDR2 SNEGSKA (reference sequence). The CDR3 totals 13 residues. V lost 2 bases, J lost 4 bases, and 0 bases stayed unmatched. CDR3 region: CSARLAGTGELFF. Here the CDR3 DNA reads TGCAGTGCTAGACTAGCGGGCACCGGGGAGCTGTTTTTT.

CDR3 nucleotide sequence: TGTGCCAGCAGCTGGAACCGGGACAGGGGGTTCCACGAGCAGTACTTC. This translates into CASSWNRDRGFHEQYF. The chain couples TRBV7-9 to TRBJ2-7; 11 bases agree with TRBD1. The germline V gene encodes CDR1 SEHNR and CDR2 FQNEAQ (reference sequence). V dropped 4 bases and J dropped 5; count of bases not matched to a gene: 10. The CDR3 extends over 16 amino acids.

Here the CDR3 reads CASSTGTSGYNEQFF. CDR3 coding DNA: TGTGCCAGCAGTACCGGGACTAGCGGATACAATGAGCAGTTCTTC. The chain uses TRBV2 and TRBJ2-1; TRBD2 matches at 11 bases. Germline loops: CDR1 SNHLY, CDR2 FYNNEI. The J segment lost 4 bases and the V segment lost 5 bases, leaving 4 bases of the junction unmatched. CDR3 length equals 15 residues.

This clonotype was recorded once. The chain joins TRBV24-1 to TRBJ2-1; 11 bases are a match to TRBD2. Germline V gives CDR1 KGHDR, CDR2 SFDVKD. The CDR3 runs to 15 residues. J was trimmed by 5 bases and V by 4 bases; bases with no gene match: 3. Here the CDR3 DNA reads TGTGCCACCAGTGAACCGGGACTAGCGGACAATGAGCAGTTCTTC. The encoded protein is CATSEPGLADNEQFF.

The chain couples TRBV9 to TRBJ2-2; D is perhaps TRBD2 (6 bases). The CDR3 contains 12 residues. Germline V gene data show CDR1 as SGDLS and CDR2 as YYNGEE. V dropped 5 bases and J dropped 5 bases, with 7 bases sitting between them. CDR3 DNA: TGTGCCAGCAGTGGGGGGACCGGGGAGCTGTTTTTT. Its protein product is CASSGGTGELFF.